These 7 T cell receptor beta chains were all obtained from the same sample, sequenced in a study of human thymus T cells. Thymic tissue was derived from resections collected during corrective heart surgery. Profiled with immunoSEQ multiplex PCR; TCRdb holds only in-frame clones, not every one. The data show some 120,000 clones, more than 90% seen once. The sample was thymus tissue. Receptor source: a boy less than two years old with a congenital heart defect but otherwise immunologically healthy.

This sequence joins TRBV9 and TRBJ2-7; TRBD2 agrees at 7 bases. Germline CDR1 SGDLS, CDR2 YYNGEE. Losses at the gene ends were 2 bases for V and 3 bases for J; bases not matched to a gene: 5. The CDR3 runs to 14 residues. CDR3 coding DNA: TGTGCCAGCAGCGTGGGGCGGGGGTACTACGAGCAGTACTTC. Translated, it gives CASSVGRGYYEQYF. Complete variable domain (other parts from reference TRBV9 and TRBJ2-7): DSGVTQTPKHLITATGQRVTLRCSPRSGDLSVYWYQQSLDQGLQFLIQYYNGEERAKGNILERFSAQQFPDLHSELNLSSLELGDSALYFCASSVGRGYYEQYFGPGTRLTVT.

This chain links TRBV6-5 with TRBJ2-7, with D possibly called TRBD1 or TRBD2 (5 bases each). Trimming cost V 11 bases and J 0 bases, with 14 bases left between them. The CDR3 has 13 amino acids. Germline V gene data show CDR1 as MNHEY and CDR2 as SVGAGI. CDR3 loop: CAAKRGSSYEQYF. DNA for the CDR3: TGTGCCGCCAAGAGGGGAAGCTCCTACGAGCAGTACTTC.

The V and J genes are TRBV7-9 and TRBJ2-7; D is unresolved. Germline loops: CDR1 SEHNR, CDR2 FQNEAQ (reference sequence). The CDR3 runs 11 residues. V lost 4 bases to trimming and J lost 2 bases, with 3 bases between them. DNA of the CDR3: TGTGCCAGCAGCTCTACCTACGAGCAGTACTTC. This sequence encodes CASSSTYEQYF.

The V and J genes are TRBV10-3 and TRBJ1-2; D perhaps matches TRBD1 (5 bases). The V gene's germline CDR1 is ENHRY and CDR2 SYGVKD. This CDR3 is 15 amino acids long. The ends were cut back, 0 bases at V and 2 bases at J, with 10 bases in the middle. The CDR3 here is CAISESRGYNYGYTF. As DNA, the CDR3 is TGTGCCATCAGTGAGTCAAGGGGATACAACTATGGCTACACCTTC.

The count of this clone is one. The chain's CDR3 is CASQGRGGYEQYF. CDR3 DNA: TGTGCCTCACAAGGCAGGGGTGGCTACGAGCAGTACTTC. The J gene is TRBJ2-7, the V gene TRBV28; the D gene is possibly TRBD1 (6 bases). The germline gives CDR1 MDHEN, CDR2 SYDVKM. The CDR3 loop spans 13 amino acids. The V end was cut by 11 bases, the J end by 3 bases, with 17 bases between.

The chain uses TRBV7-4 and TRBJ1-1; TRBD1 aligns across 9 bases. V was clipped by 6 bases and J by 7 bases; unmatched bases: 21. CDR1 is SGHVT and CDR2 is SQSDAQ in the germline V gene. CDR3 length: 18 residues. The CDR3 region is CASRYSLDRGRYSDEAFF. The DNA of the CDR3 is TGTGCCAGCAGGTATAGTTTGGACAGGGGCCGATATAGTGATGAAGCTTTCTTT. Drawing the rest from reference TRBV7-4 and TRBJ1-1, the complete variable domain is GAGVSQSPRYKVAKRGRDVALRCDSISGHVTLYWYRQTLGQGSEVLTYSQSDAQRDKSGRPSGRFSAERPERSVSTLKIQRTEQGDSAVYLCASRYSLDRGRYSDEAFFGQGTRLTVV.

This chain joins TRBV27 and TRBJ1-1; D is possibly TRBD1 (5 bases). This CDR3 comprises 14 residues. Germline V gene lookup returns CDR1 MNHEY and CDR2 SMNVEV (reference sequence). With 5 bases removed from V and 3 bases from J, the gap between germline ends came to 13 bases. The CDR3 DNA reads as TGTGCCAGCAGTCTCAGGGAAGTGGACACTGAAGCTTTCTTT. Encoded protein: CASSLREVDTEAFF.